The clone carrying this TCR beta chain appeared a single time. The data were taken from a study of blood T cell repertoires in COVID-19. Study in general: The United States, Italy and Spain supplied acute and convalescent COVID-19 samples. The cDNA or gDNA used as material had been derived from T cells, B-cell-depleted T cells, or PBMCs.

Germline assignment: CDR1 SGHVS and CDR2 FQNEAQ. The CDR3 loop spans 12 amino acids. V shed 3 bases and J shed 3 bases, with 6 bases lying between them. Per the study methods: It was from reference gene primer amplification that nucleated cell counts were estimated. Generated by immunoSEQ multiplex PCR, the TCRdb table keeps only in-frame clones and is missing some. From that table come the V and J calls and clone size; the DNA was used to work out D and trimming. The sample yields about 390,000 clones, more than 75% seen once. The source material was peripheral blood. This chain uses TRBV7-8 with TRBJ2-7; D not certain. This clonotype was sampled from a woman in her fifties or sixties with COVID-19, enrolled during active disease. The CDR3 loop reads CASSLLVYEQYF. The CDR3 nucleotides read TGTGCCAGCAGCTTGCTAGTCTACGAGCAGTACTTC.